The sequence of this TCR beta chain was determined in a study of cytomegalovirus exposure and HLA in healthy donors (dated by TCRdb to the late 2010s). For the study in its entirety: An earlier analysis of roughly 500 of the donors reported 276 Gb of sequence data and 95 million to 130 million unique TCR beta sequences obtained from approximately 180 million T cells. Roughly 300 gigabases of sequencing data and roughly 80 million unique TCR sequences made up an early release that covered several hundred HLA-typed donors. Of the roughly 400 genotyped donors, about 84% fell in the genetic ancestry cluster associated with self-reported Caucasian donors. The study aimed to test whether signatures of past pathogen exposure could be identified by cataloging public T cell receptors. The study profiled the T cell repertoires of 666 subjects by immunosequencing and related them to cytomegalovirus serostatus. Besides the first cohort of some 670 subjects, a separate validation cohort made up of 95 to 150 different subjects was used. The study combined high-throughput TCR immunosequencing, statistical association of individual TCRs with disease status, and machine learning to predict cytomegalovirus infection status. In a later analysis, previously published TCR beta repertoires from roughly 710 donors were re-analyzed and high-resolution HLA genotyping was added so that TCR occurrence patterns could be studied. Rather than using new phenotypic data, the later analysis identified candidate immune exposures from TCR beta sequences and from how often those sequences occurred across donors. An earlier analysis of 587 of the donors applied high-throughput TCR beta sequencing to assess whether each TCR beta V gene segment acted as functional or pseudogenic. Donor age, sex, ethnicity and CMV serostatus were collected together with the repertoire data. In a later genetic analysis, genome-wide SNP genotypes for about 55% of the roughly 670 donors were used, and that subset was treated as a discovery cohort. All discovery cohort repertoires had been generated using a single sequencing platform. HLA typing covered class I and class II loci at four-digit resolution. The number of typed donors differed by locus: roughly 629-640 for A, B, C, DRB1 and DQB1; about 520 for DQA1; around 610 for DPA1; and 450 to 480 for DPB1. Because of strong linkage in the cohort, roughly 5 DR-DQ haplotypes were treated as single units for association and clustering. Among 350 to 400 genotyped donors of the cohort, an average of approximately 250,000 unique TCR beta nucleotide sequences were sequenced per donor, about a sixth of them non-productive. What the authors observed across the whole study: In vitro tests confirmed that a few of the cytomegalovirus-associated TCR beta chains recognize cytomegalovirus antigens. The only immune exposure information available for the cohort was CMV serostatus. In an earlier analysis of 587 of the donors, most TCR beta V segments appeared in productive rearrangements about 90% or about 30% of the time, broadly matching IMGT annotations. The cohort was sequenced for TCR beta chains only, and without alpha or paired-chain data the features that could be detected were limited. The authors suggested that the approach could potentially be generalized to other disease states and immunological phenotypes. Most TCR sequences were observed very rarely across donors, whereas some public TCRs were present in many individuals. A later analysis found that TCR association rates varied across HLA loci, with DRB1 alleles showing the most associated TCRs and HLA-C alleles the fewest. Cytomegalovirus status was reported to be diagnosed by the classifier with high specificity and sensitivity in both the original and validation cohorts. Linkage disequilibrium might explain the correlated functional status among segregating V segments, but an unknown experimental factor could not be ruled out. A total of fewer than 200 TCR beta chains were listed by the study as associated with cytomegalovirus. Assigning TCR associations to individual alleles was difficult when HLA alleles, especially DR and DQ, strongly co-occurred. A cluster of highly shared sequence variants was judged likely to be a technical artifact of the sequencing pipeline. Compared with equally common non-associated chains, HLA-associated TCR beta chains in a later analysis were more clonally expanded and had lower generation probabilities. In a later analysis, most CMV-associated TCR beta chains were found to appear HLA-restricted, with HLA associations seemingly driven largely by CMV exposure. Compared with the roughly 670-donor mean, donors in an Asian-associated ancestry cluster had fewer N-insertions in productive TCRs, according to a later genetic analysis. A later genetic analysis associated a missense DCLRE1C variant with V-gene and J-gene trimming of TCR beta chains, and an independent cohort replicated the association. A further reported finding was that TCR beta sequences accurately predicted the HLA-A and HLA-B alleles for most subjects in the first cohort. Roughly uniform sequencing depth across donors was assumed in presence/absence analyses, although this assumption may not hold. Because HLA typing was missing for some donors at each locus, association tests included only the typed subset. The earlier analysis of about 600 of the donors excluded some 16 rarely observed V segments, including chromosome 9 orphons, because counts were too low. A later analysis associated 16,951 TCR beta sequences with specific HLA alleles at a false discovery rate of 0.05. Several of the top co-occurrence clusters appeared to be linked to parvovirus B19, influenza, CMV and Epstein-Barr virus, according to a later analysis. Some IMGT-functional V segments, including TRBV6-2 and TRBV6-3, could not be distinguished by the 87-base-pair reads and were therefore excluded.

The library was generated by the immunoSEQ multiplex PCR assay. The multiplex PCR relied on a mix of 60 forward primers for TCR Vbeta segments and 13 reverse primers for TCR Jbeta segments. Amplification of the CDR3 region of rearranged TCR beta genes was performed with a multiplex PCR assay on genomic DNA. Amplified TCR beta libraries were sequenced as 87-base-pair reads on the Illumina HiSeq System. The original pipeline was this. A later analysis tallied tens of millions of unique TCR beta chains across the 700 or so repertoires, and about 12 million of those chains were shared by two or more donors. Raw reads were error-corrected and collapsed into unique sequences with a nearest-neighbor algorithm that merged closely related sequences to remove PCR and sequencing errors. V, D and J gene segments were assigned by aligning CDR3 sequences to IMGT reference sequences. For a sequence to be retained, at least a six-nucleotide match to both a V gene segment and a J gene segment was required. A rearrangement was called productive if the CDR3 had no stop codons and remained in frame with V and J, and every other rearrangement was called non-productive. CDR3 was defined by IMGT convention, running from the second conserved V-encoded cysteine to the conserved J-encoded phenylalanine. The earlier analysis of about 590 of the donors excluded sequences that lacked an unambiguous match to a single V gene segment. In an earlier analysis of approximately 500 of the donors, a V segment was called functional when productive rearrangements were above 56.7%, and segregating when the standard deviation between donors exceeded 5%. A statistical classification framework was developed to diagnose cytomegalovirus status using the catalog of TCR beta chain sequences. In a later analysis, V and J genes were assigned by comparing TCR nucleotide sequences against IMGT/GENE-DB human TR gene sequences. Using the TCRdist pipeline, a later analysis assigned CDR3 sequences along with most-parsimonious VDJ recombination scenarios. In a later analysis, every TCR beta chain was defined by the combination of its CDR3 amino acid sequence and its V-gene family, and reads without a unique V-gene family were dropped. To address suspected cross-contamination and a sequencing artifact, a later analysis removed approximately 600 highly shared, low-generation-probability nucleotide sequences. In a later analysis, a clonal expansion index for each public chain was calculated from normalized within-repertoire ranks of inferred template counts. In a later analysis, generation probabilities were computed using a VDJ recombination model fitted to out-of-frame rearrangements, and the results were checked against IGoR. In a later analysis, TCR-TCR, TCR-HLA and TCR-CMV co-occurrence was scored with hypergeometric tests, and a repertoire-size bias correction was applied to TCR pairs. To estimate false discovery rates, a later analysis permuted the HLA or CMV assignments 20 times. A later analysis grouped co-occurring TCRs with DBSCAN, adding TCRdist sequence similarity when clustering within HLA-allele-positive subsets. Repertoires with fewer than 30,000 or more than 120,000 public chains, plus five repertoires with anomalous nucleotide sharing, were excluded from co-occurrence clustering. What TCRdb holds here is the immuneACCESS table cut down to in-frame rearrangements. Part of the clones is not present; checked against another copy, under half of the missing clones reflect an unresolved V gene, and the others are unexplained. V and J calls and clone size are those listed in that table; D and trimming were worked out from the DNA. The sample table holds 150,000 to 200,000 clones, of which 75% to 80% were seen once. The top ten clones comprise roughly 6% of the sample.

The cohort was made up of 650 to 700 healthy bone marrow donors. At the time of sampling, every cohort member was nominally healthy, though immune exposures that went unrecorded were likely present. The donor was CMV seropositive and was included in the group of around 300 seropositive cohort members. A peripheral blood sample was collected from each donor, and TCR beta sequencing was performed on peripheral blood mononuclear cells. The Qiagen DNeasy Blood Extraction Kit was used to extract genomic DNA from the blood cell samples. Including the terminal cysteine and phenylalanine, the CDR3 comprises 15 residues. Only CDR3 DNA remains: 45 bases, in frame from the first base. Relative to germline, V is missing 4 bases and J is missing 3 bases, with 5 bases of the junction outside any gene match. A note on this clone: Which antigen it targets is not known. No base-level quality is on record; no much larger clone is a single base apart.

The receptor was derived from a man aged 40-49 years in good health and CMV-seropositive. The rearrangement joined TRBV23-1 to TRBJ1-4, and 7 junction bases match TRBD1. TRBV23-1 is an ORF, with its function uncertain. Sequencing input: PBMCs. CDR3 protein: CASSLRQGANEKLFF. The DNA reads as follows: TGCGCCAGCAGTCTCCGACAGGGAGCTAATGAAAAACTGTTTTTT.